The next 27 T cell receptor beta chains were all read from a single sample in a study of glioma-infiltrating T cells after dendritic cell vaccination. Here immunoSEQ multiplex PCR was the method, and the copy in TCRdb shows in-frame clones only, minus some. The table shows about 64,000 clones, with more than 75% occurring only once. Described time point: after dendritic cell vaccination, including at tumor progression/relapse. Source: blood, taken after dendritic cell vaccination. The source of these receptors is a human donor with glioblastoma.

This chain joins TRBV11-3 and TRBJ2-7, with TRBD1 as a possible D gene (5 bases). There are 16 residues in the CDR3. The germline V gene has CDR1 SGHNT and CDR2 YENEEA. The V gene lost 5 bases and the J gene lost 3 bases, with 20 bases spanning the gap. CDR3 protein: CASSPINFPGNYEQYF. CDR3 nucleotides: TGTGCCAGCAGCCCGATCAATTTTCCAGGGAACTACGAGCAGTACTTC.

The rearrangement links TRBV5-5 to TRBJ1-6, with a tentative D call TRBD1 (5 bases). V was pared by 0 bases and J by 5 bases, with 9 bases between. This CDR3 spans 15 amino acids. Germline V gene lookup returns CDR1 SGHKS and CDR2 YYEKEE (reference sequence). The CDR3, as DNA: TGTGCCAGCAGCTTGGGAGGGACTAATAATTCACCCCTCCACTTT. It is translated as CASSLGGTNNSPLHF.

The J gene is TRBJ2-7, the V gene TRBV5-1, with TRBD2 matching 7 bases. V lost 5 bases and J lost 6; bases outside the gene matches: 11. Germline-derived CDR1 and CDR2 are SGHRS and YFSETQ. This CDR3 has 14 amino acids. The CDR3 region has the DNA TGCGCCAGCAGTGTGGCGGGAGACCAGGGCGAGCAGTACTTC. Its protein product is CASSVAGDQGEQYF. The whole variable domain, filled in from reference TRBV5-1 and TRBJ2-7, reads KAGVTQTPRYLIKTRGQQVTLSCSPISGHRSVSWYQQTPGQGLQFLFEYFSETQRNKGNFPGRFSGRQFSNSRSEMNVSTLELGDSALYLCASSVAGDQGEQYFGPGTRLTVT.

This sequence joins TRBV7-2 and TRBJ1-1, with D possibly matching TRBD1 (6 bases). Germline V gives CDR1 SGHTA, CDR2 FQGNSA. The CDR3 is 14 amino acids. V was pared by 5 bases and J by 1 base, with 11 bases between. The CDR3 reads CASSGGGRNTEAFF. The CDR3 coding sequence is TGTGCCAGCAGCGGCGGGGGCCGGAACACTGAAGCTTTCTTT.

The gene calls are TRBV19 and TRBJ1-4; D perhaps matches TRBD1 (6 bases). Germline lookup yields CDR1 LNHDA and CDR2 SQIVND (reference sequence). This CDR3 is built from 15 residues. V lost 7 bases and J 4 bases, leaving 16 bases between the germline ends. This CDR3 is CASIPQGGGNEKLFF. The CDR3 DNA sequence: TGTGCCAGTATTCCGCAAGGGGGGGGTAATGAAAAACTGTTTTTT.

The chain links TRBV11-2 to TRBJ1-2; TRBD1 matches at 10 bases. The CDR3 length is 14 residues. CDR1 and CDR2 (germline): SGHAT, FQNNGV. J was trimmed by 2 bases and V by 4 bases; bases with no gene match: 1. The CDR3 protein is CASSSGQGNYGYTF. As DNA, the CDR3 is TGTGCCAGCAGCTCGGGACAGGGGAACTATGGCTACACCTTC.

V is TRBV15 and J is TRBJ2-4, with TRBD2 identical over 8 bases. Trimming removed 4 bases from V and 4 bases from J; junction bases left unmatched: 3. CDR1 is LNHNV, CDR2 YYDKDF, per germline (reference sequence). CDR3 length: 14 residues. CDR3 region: CATSKPGGKNIQYF. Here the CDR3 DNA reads TGTGCCACCAGCAAACCGGGGGGGAAAAACATTCAGTACTTC.

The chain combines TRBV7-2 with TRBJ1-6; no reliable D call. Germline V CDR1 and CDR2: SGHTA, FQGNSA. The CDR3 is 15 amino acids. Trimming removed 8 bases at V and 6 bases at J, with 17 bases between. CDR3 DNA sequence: TGTGCCAGCTGCCTACGTGGTCCGATTAATTCACCCCTCCACTTT. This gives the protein CASCLRGPINSPLHF.

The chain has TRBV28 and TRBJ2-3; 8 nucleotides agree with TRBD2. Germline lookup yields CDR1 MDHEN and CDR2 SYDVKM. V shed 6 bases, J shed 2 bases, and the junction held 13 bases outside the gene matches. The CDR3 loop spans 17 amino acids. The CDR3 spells CASSSEGLVSSTDTQYF. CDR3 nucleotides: TGTGCCAGCAGCTCTGAGGGACTAGTGTCGTCCACAGATACGCAGTATTTT.

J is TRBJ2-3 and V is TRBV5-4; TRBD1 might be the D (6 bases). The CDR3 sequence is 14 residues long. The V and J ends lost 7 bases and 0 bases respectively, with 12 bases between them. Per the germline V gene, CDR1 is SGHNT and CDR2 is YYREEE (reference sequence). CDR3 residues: CASWRQDSTDTQYF. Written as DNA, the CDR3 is TGTGCCAGCTGGAGACAGGATAGCACAGATACGCAGTATTTT.

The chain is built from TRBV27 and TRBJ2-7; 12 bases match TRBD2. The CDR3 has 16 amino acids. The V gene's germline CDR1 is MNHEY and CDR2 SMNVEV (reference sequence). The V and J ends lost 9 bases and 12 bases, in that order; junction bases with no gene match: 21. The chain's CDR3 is CASRPGTSGLRSEVYF. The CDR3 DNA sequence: TGTGCCAGTAGACCTGGGACTAGCGGGCTGCGCTCAGAGGTGTACTTC.

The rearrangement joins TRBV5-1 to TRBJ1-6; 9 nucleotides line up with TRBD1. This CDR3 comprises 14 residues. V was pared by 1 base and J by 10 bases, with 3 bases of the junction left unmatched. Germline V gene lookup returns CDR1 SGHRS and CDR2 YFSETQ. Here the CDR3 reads CASSLTGGRSPLHF. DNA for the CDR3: TGCGCCAGCAGCTTGACAGGGGGCCGGTCACCCCTCCACTTT. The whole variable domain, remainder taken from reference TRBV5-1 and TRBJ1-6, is KAGVTQTPRYLIKTRGQQVTLSCSPISGHRSVSWYQQTPGQGLQFLFEYFSETQRNKGNFPGRFSGRQFSNSRSEMNVSTLELGDSALYLCASSLTGGRSPLHFGNGTRLTVT.

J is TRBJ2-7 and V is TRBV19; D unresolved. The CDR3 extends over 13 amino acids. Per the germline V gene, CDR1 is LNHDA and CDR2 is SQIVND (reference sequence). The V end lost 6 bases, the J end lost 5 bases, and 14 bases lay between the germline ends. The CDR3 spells CASSPRRKDEQYF. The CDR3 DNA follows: TGTGCCAGTAGCCCGAGGCGGAAGGACGAGCAGTACTTC. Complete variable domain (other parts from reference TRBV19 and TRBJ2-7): DGGITQSPKYLFRKEGQNVTLSCEQNLNHDAMYWYRQDPGQGLRLIYYSQIVNDFQKGDIAEGYSVSREKKESFPLTVTSAQKNPTAFYLCASSPRRKDEQYFGPGTRLTVT.

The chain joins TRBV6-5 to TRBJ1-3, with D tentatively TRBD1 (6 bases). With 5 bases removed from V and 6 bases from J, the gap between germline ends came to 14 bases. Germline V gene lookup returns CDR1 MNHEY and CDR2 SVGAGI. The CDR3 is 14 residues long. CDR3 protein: CASSGTYRENTIYF. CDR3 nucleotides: TGTGCCAGCAGTGGTACTTACAGGGAAAACACCATATATTTT.

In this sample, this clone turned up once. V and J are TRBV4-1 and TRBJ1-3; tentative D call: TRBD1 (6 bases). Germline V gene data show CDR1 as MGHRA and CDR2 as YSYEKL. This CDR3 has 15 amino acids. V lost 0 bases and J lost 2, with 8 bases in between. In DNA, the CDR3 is TGCGCCAGCAGCCAAGACGGGGGGCCTGGAAACACCATATATTTT. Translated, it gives CASSQDGGPGNTIYF.

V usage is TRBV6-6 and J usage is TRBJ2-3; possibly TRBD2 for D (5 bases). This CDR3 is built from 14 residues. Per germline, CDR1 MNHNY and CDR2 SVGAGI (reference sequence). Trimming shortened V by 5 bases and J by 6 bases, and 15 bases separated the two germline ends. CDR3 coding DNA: TGTGCCAGCAGTCGGACTTTTCTGTTGGATACGCAGTATTTT. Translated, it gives CASSRTFLLDTQYF.

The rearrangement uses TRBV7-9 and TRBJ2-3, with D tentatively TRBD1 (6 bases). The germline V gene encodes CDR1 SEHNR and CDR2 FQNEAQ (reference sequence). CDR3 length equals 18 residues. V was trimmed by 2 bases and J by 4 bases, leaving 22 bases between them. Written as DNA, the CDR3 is TGTGCCAGCAGCTTAAGTTATAGGGACAATGACTCTGCAGATACGCAGTATTTT. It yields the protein CASSLSYRDNDSADTQYF. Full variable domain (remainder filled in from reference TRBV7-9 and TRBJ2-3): DTGVSQNPRHKITKRGQNVTFRCDPISEHNRLYWYRQTLGQGPEFLTYFQNEAQLEKSRLLSDRFSAERPKGSFSTLEIQRTEQGDSAMYLCASSLSYRDNDSADTQYFGPGTRLTVL.

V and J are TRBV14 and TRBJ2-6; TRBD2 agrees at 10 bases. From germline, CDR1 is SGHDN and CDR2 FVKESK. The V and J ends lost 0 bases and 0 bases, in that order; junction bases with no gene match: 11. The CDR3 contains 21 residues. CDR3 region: CASSQDPPGLAVVSGANVLTF. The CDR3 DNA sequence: TGTGCCAGCAGCCAAGATCCCCCAGGACTAGCGGTCGTCTCTGGGGCCAACGTCCTGACTTTC.

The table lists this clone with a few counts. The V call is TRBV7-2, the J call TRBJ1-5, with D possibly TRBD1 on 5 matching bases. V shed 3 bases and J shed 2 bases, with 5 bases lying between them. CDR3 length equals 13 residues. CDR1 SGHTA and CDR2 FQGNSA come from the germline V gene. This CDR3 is CASSFRGNQPQHF. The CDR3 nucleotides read TGTGCCAGCAGCTTCAGGGGCAATCAGCCCCAGCATTTT.

Here the CDR3 reads CAISGVRGDYGYTF. Here the CDR3 DNA reads TGTGCCATCAGTGGGGTCAGGGGGGACTATGGCTACACCTTC. The chain combines TRBV10-3 with TRBJ1-2, with 7 bases fitting TRBD1. CDR1 is ENHRY and CDR2 is SYGVKD in the germline V gene. The CDR3 extends over 14 amino acids. The V gene end was trimmed by 4 bases and the J gene end by 3 bases; junction bases not matched to a gene: 5.

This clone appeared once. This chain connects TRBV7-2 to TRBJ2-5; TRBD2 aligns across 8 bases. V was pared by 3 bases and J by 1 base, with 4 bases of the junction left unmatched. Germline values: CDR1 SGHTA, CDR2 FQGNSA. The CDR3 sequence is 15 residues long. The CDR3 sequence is CASSFSGKGQETQYF. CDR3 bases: TGTGCCAGCAGCTTTAGCGGGAAGGGCCAAGAGACCCAGTACTTC.

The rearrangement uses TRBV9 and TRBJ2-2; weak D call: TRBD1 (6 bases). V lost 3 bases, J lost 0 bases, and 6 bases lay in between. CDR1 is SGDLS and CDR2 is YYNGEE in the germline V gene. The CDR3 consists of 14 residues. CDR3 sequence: CASSGTANTGELFF. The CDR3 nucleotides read TGTGCCAGCAGCGGGACAGCGAACACCGGGGAGCTGTTTTTT.

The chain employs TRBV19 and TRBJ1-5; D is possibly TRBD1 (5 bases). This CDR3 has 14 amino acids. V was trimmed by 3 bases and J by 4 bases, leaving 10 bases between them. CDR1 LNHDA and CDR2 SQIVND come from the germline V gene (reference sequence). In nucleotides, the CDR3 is TGTGCCAGTAGTATGCAGGGTAGGAATCAGCCCCAGCATTTT. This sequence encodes CASSMQGRNQPQHF. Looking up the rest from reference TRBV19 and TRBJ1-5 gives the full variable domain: DGGITQSPKYLFRKEGQNVTLSCEQNLNHDAMYWYRQDPGQGLRLIYYSQIVNDFQKGDIAEGYSVSREKKESFPLTVTSAQKNPTAFYLCASSMQGRNQPQHFGDGTRLSIL.

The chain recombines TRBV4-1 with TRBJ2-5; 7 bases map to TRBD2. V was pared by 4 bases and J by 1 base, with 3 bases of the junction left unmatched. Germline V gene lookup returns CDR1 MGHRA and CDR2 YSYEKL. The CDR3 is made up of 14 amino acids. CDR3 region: CASSLSSGQETQYF. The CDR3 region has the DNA TGCGCCAGCAGCCTTTCTAGCGGCCAAGAGACCCAGTACTTC.

The chain's CDR3 is CASSKALDRSVTYEQYF. CDR3 bases: TGTGCCAGCAGCAAAGCCCTGGACAGGAGCGTTACCTACGAGCAGTACTTC. The V call is TRBV21-1, the J call TRBJ2-7; the listed D gene, TRBD1, was not tested against the DNA. TRBV21-1 is given as a pseudogene. The CDR3 totals 17 residues.

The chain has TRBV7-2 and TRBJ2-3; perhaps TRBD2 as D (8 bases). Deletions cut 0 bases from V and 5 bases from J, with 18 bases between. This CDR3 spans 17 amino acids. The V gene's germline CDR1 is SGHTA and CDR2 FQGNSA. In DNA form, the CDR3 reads TGTGCCAGCAGCTTAGCGGGGACAGAGCTAGCGGGAGATACGCAGTATTTT. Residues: CASSLAGTELAGDTQYF.

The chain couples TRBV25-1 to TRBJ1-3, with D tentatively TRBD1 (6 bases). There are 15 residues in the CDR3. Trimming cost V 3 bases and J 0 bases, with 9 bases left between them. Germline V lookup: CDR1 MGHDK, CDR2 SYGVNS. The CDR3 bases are TGTGCCAGCAGTGACACAGGGACCTCTGGAAACACCATATATTTT. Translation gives CASSDTGTSGNTIYF.